This TCR beta chain was found in a study of blood T cells in healthy people across ages. General study findings and limits: Versus aged donors, long-lived donors had higher diversity and more naive CD4+ cells.

A second PCR, run for roughly 7 to 12 cycles, used a sample-barcoded 5' primer plus a J-beta primer mix. Via MiXCR, TCRdb re-called the 5' RACE reads, giving one row per CDR3 protein. This sample has roughly 1,000,000 distinct CDR3 sequences, with under 30% found just once. This clonotype was seen only once. Its antigen is unknown. This CDR3 is 12 amino acids long. V was shortened by 6 bases and J by 2 bases, with 10 bases between the two germline ends. Germline values: CDR1 SQVTM, CDR2 ANQGSEA. The sample was also linked to a second study, of T cells of mothers and their children. That paper adds: Material was donated by three healthy Caucasian mothers and their six children. Within related and unrelated pairs, thymic selection shapes TCR recombination output in a similar way. Related mother-child pairs shared marginally more repertoire than unrelated pairs, though not significantly.

This chain connects TRBV29-1 to TRBJ1-2; possibly TRBD1 for D (6 bases). Sequencing input: blood. The receptor was isolated from a girl under 10 years old in good health. This CDR3 is CSVVGTNYGYTF. For the CDR3, the DNA is TGCAGCGTCGTAGGGACAAACTATGGCTACACCTTC.